The sequence of this T cell receptor (beta chain) was determined in a study of cytomegalovirus exposure and HLA in healthy donors. Looking at the study overall: Prior work identified around 110 million unique TCR beta sequences in roughly 180 million T cells. Study observations and caveats: Later analysis demonstrated an association between a missense DCLRE1C variant and TCR beta V- and J-gene trimming.

Turning to this clone: The target antigen is unknown.

PCR primers comprised 60 Vbeta and 13 Jbeta primers. Data came from immunoSEQ multiplex PCR; TCRdb stores just in-frame clones and leaves some out. The table has 120,000 or so clones, 17% seen once; the top ten hold 2.9%. The germline CDR1 and CDR2 sequences are MRHNA and SNTAGT. V shed 6 bases and J shed 5 bases, with 11 bases lying between them. This CDR3 spans 13 amino acids. The TCR comes from a female donor in good health and CMV-seropositive. Sequenced material: PBMCs. V is TRBV6-4 and J is TRBJ1-5; no clear D gene. The CDR3 DNA sequence: TGTGCCAGCAGCCCGAGGGAGGATCAGCCCCAGCATTTT. Protein sequence: CASSPREDQPQHF.